The rows below give T cell receptor beta chains drawn from one sample of a study of blood T cell repertoires in COVID-19. Data came from immunoSEQ multiplex PCR; TCRdb stores just in-frame clones and leaves some out. The repertoire holds about 270,000 clones, with roughly nine tenths as singletons. Material: peripheral blood. All receptors come from a man aged 35 to 55 who had recovered from COVID-19. The CDR3 runs from the conserved cysteine through the conserved F or W. A D gene is named only where the DNA matches it firmly. The size entry is marked missing in some rows and otherwise reads once, few, many or a size class.

abundance	d_gene	v_gene	j_gene	CDR3aa	CDR3nt
few	TRBD1	TRBV19	TRBJ2-2	CASSIYRGPPNTGELFF	TGTGCCAGTAGTATATACAGGGGTCCCCCGAACACCGGGGAGCTGTTTTTT
NA	NA	TRBV18	TRBJ2-3	CASSPFPGQHTDTQYF	TGTGCCAGCTCACCATTTCCAGGACAACACACAGATACGCAGTATTTT
NA	NA	TRBV7-8	TRBJ2-1	CASSFRGGLSYNEQFF	TGTGCCAGCAGCTTTAGGGGGGGTCTCTCCTACAATGAGCAGTTCTTC
NA	TRBD1	TRBV4-1	TRBJ1-2	CASSQARGQDDGYTF	TGCGCCAGCAGCCAGGCCCGAGGACAGGACGATGGCTACACCTTC
NA	TRBD1	TRBV6-5	TRBJ2-7	CASSYGQGAAYEQYF	TGTGCCAGCAGTTACGGGCAGGGGGCCGCCTACGAGCAGTACTTC
NA	TRBD2	TRBV11-3	TRBJ2-1	CASSLGLAGNNEQFF	TGTGCCAGCAGCCTCGGACTAGCGGGAAACAATGAGCAGTTCTTC
NA	TRBD2	TRBV19	TRBJ2-1	CASSMLAGFEQFF	TGTGCCAGTAGTATGCTAGCGGGGTTTGAGCAGTTCTTC
NA	NA	TRBV19	TRBJ2-2	CASSSRTGELFF	TGTGCCAGTAGTTCGCGCACCGGGGAGCTGTTTTTT
NA	NA	TRBV6-5	TRBJ2-6	CASSLLQGSGANVLTF	TGTGCCAGCAGTTTACTCCAGGGTTCTGGGGCCAACGTCCTGACTTTC
once	TRBD2	TRBV6-5	TRBJ2-1	CASSYGTSGGNEQFF	TGTGCCAGCAGTTACGGGACTAGCGGCGGAAATGAGCAGTTCTTC
NA	NA	TRBV30	TRBJ2-2	CAWSRGGTGELFF	TGTGCCTGGAGTAGGGGGGGCACCGGGGAGCTGTTTTTT
NA	NA	TRBV5-5	TRBJ1-2	CASSLALDQWFTF	TGTGCCAGCAGCTTGGCCCTAGACCAGTGGTTCACCTTC
few	NA	TRBV4-1	TRBJ1-4	CASSLRPNEKLFF	TGCGCCAGCAGCCTGAGGCCGAATGAAAAACTGTTTTTT
once	NA	TRBV6-5	TRBJ2-7	CASSYSGLSGVYEQYF	TGTGCCAGCAGTTACTCGGGCTTGTCAGGGGTCTACGAGCAGTACTTC
NA	TRBD1	TRBV6-4	TRBJ1-2	CASRPTPGQGNYGYTF	TGTGCCAGCAGACCCACGCCGGGACAGGGAAACTATGGCTACACCTTC
NA	TRBD2	TRBV10-3	TRBJ2-1	CAIRLAGGSDEQFF	TGTGCCATCAGACTAGCGGGGGGGTCTGATGAGCAGTTCTTC